This TCR beta chain was recovered during a study of Graves' ophthalmopathy and Graves' hyperthyroidism. This clonotype has more than one count but fewer than ten. Amplified material comprised TCR beta CDR3 regions derived from RNA transcripts. RT-PCR in the first round used HTBI primers; a second-round multiplex PCR followed. TCRdb analysed the multiplex PCR reads with MiXCR anew, one entry per CDR3 protein. The sample consists of just over 600,000 distinct CDR3 sequences, about 20% of them appearing once. The V end was cut by 4 bases, the J end by 0 bases, with 13 bases between. Per germline, CDR1 SGHRS and CDR2 YFSETQ. The CDR3 runs to 16 residues.

The sequence was collected from a woman between 18 and 30 years old with stable Graves' hyperthyroidism. Some clones in this sample may be carry-over from other donors' samples. Sequencing used peripheral blood. The V and J genes are TRBV5-1 and TRBJ2-2; D possibly corresponds to TRBD2 (5 bases). CDR3 residues: CASSPYRTANTGELFF. In DNA form, the CDR3 reads TGCGCCAGCAGCCCCTACCGGACTGCGAACACCGGGGAGCTGTTTTTT.